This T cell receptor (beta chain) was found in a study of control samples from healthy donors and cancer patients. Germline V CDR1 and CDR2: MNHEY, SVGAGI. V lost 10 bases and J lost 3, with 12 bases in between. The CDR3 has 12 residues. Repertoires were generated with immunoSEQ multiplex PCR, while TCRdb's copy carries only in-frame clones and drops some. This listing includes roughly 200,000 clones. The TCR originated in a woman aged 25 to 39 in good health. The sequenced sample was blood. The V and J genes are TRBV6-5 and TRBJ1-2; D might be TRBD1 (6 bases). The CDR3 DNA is TGTGCCACGGGACAAACTTACTATGGCTACACCTTC. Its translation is CATGQTYYGYTF.